This TCR beta chain was captured in a study of brain T cells in children with intractable seizures. Germline CDR1 is LGHNA and CDR2 is YNFKEQ. This CDR3 region has 16 residues. With V trimmed by 0 bases and J by 6 bases, 7 bases remained unmatched. At least one anti-epileptic drug was given before surgery. Only in-frame clones appear in the TCRdb table, and some are missing; sequencing was by immunoSEQ multiplex PCR. Here the sample spans fewer than 25,000 clones, roughly 94% being singletons. The input for sequencing was peripheral blood, taken at surgery. The chain carries TRBV4-2 and TRBJ2-3, with TRBD2 matching over 9 bases. This TCR was sampled from a boy aged 5-17 years with focal cortical dysplasia and intractable seizures. The CDR3 DNA reads as TGTGCCAGCAGCCAAGATTGGGCGCGGGGGGGTGATACGCAGTATTTT. Protein sequence: CASSQDWARGGDTQYF.